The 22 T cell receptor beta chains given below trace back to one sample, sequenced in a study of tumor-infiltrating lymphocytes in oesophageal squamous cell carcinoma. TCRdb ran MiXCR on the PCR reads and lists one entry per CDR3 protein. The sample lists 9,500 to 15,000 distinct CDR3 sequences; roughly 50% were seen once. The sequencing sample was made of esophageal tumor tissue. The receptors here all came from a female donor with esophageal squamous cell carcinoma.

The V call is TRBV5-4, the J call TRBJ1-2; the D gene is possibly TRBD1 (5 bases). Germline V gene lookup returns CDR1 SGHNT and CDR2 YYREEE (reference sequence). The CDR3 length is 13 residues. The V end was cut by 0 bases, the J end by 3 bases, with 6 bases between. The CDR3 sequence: CASSLAGDYGYTF. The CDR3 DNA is TGTGCCAGCAGCTTGGCGGGGGACTATGGCTACACCTTC. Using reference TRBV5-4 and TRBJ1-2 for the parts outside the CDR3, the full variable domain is ETGVTQSPTHLIKTRGQQVTLRCSSQSGHNTVSWYQQALGQGPQFIFQYYREEENGRGNFPPRFSGLQFPNYSSELNVNALELDDSALYLCASSLAGDYGYTFGSGTRLTVV.

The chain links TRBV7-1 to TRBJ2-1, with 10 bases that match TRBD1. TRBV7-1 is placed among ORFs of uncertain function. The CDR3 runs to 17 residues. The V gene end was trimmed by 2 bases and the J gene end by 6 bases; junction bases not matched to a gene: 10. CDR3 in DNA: TGTGCCAGCAGCTCAATTATCGGACAGGGGGGTATCAATGAGCAGTTCTTC. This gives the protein CASSSIIGQGGINEQFF.

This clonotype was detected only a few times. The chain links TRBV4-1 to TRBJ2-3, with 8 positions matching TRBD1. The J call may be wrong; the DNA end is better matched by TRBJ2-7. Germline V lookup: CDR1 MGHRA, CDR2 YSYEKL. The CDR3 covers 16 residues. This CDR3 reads CASSQDTRGRVSEQYF. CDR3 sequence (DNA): TGCGCCAGCAGCCAAGATACCAGGGGGCGCGTCAGTGAGCAGTACTTC.

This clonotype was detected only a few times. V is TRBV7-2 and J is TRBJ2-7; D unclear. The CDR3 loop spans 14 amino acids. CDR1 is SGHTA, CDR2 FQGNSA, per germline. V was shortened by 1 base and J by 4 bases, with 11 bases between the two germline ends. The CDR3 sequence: CASSLDTRNYEQYF. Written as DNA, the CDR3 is TGTGCCAGCAGCTTAGATACCCGGAATTACGAGCAGTACTTC.

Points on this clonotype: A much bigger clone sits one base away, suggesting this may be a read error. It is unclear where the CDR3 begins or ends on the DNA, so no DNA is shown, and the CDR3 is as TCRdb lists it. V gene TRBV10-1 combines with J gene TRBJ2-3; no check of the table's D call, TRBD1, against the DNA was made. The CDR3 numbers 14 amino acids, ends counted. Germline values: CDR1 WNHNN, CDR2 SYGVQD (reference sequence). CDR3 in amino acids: CASSFGGGTGELYF.

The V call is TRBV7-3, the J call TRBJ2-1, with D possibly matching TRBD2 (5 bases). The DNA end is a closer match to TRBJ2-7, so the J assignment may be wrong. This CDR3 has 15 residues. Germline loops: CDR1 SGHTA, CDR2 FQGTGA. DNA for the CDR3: TGTGCCAGCAGCTTAAGGGAGACCCCCTACAATGAGCAGTACTTC. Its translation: CASSLRETPYNEQYF.

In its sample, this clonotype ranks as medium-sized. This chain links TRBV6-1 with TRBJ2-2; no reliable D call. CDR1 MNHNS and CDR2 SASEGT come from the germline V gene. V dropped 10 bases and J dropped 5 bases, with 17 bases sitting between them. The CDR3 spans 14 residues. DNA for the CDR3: TGTGCCACCAAAAAGGCCTCGACGACCGGGGAGCTGTTTTTT. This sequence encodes CATKKASTTGELFF.

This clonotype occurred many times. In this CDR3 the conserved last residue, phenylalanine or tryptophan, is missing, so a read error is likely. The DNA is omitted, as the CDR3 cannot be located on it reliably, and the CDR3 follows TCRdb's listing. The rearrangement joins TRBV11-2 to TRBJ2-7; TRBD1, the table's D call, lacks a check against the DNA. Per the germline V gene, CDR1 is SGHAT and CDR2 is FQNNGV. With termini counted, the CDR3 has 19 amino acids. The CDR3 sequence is CASSLSDRGTSNYGYTFGS.

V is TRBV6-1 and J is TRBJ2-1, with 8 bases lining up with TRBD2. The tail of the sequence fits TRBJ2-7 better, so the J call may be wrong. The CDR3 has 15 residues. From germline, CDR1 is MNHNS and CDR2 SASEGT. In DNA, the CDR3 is TGTGCCAGCAGTGAAGTAGCGGGATCTAACTACGAGCAGTACTTC. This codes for CASSEVAGSNYEQYF.

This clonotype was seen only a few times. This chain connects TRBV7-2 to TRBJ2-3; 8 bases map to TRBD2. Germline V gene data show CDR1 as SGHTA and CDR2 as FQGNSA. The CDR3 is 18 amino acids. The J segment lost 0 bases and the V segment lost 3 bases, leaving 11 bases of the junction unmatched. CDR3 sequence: CASSLDSLAGKSTDTQYF. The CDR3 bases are TGTGCCAGCAGCTTGGACAGTCTAGCGGGTAAAAGCACAGATACGCAGTATTTT. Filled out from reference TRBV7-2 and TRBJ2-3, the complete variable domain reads GAGVSQSPSNKVTEKGKDVELRCDPISGHTALYWYRQSLGQGLEFLIYFQGNSAPDKSGLPSDRFSAERTGGSVSTLTIQRTQQEDSAVYLCASSLDSLAGKSTDTQYFGPGTRLTVL.

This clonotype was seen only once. This CDR3 is CASSLAGEWNEQYF. The CDR3 DNA reads as TGTGCCAGCAGCCTAGCGGGAGAGTGGAATGAGCAGTACTTC. The chain combines TRBV11-2 with TRBJ2-5, with 10 bases aligning to TRBD2. The V gene end was trimmed by 5 bases and the J gene end by 11 bases; junction bases not matched to a gene: 11. Germline CDR1 SGHAT, CDR2 FQNNGV. The CDR3 contains 14 residues.

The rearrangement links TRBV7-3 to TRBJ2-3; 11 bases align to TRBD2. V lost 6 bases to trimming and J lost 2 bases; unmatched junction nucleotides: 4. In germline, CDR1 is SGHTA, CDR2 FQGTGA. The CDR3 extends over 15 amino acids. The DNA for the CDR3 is TGTGCCAGCAGGAATAGCGGGAGGGACACAGATACGCAGTATTTT. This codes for CASRNSGRDTDTQYF.

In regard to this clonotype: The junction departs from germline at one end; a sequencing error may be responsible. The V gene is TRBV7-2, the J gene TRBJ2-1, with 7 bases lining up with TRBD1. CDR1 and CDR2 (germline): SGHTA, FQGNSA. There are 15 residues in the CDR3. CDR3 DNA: TGTGCCAGCAGCACCCGACAGGGCGGTGGTTCACCCCTCCACTTC. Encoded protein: CASSTRQGGGSPLHF.

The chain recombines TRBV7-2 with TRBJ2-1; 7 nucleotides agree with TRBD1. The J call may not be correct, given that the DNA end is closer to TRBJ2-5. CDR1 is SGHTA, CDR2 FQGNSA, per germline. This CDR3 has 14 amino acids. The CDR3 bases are TGTGCCAGCAGCTTAGCCCCAGGGGGTGAGACCCAGTACTTC. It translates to CASSLAPGGETQYF.

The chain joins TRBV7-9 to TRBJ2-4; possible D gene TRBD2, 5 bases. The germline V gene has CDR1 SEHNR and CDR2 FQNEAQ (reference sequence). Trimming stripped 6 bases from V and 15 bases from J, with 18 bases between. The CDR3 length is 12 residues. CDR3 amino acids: CASSRWAGELYF. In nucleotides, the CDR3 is TGTGCCAGCAGTCGTTGGGCCGGGGAGCTGTACTTC.

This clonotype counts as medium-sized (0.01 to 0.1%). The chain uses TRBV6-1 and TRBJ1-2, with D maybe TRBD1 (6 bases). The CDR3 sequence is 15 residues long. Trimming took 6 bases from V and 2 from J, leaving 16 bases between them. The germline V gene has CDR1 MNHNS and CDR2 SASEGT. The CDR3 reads CASRSQGGLNYGYTF. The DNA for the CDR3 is TGTGCCAGCAGATCACAGGGAGGGCTGAACTATGGCTACACCTTC.

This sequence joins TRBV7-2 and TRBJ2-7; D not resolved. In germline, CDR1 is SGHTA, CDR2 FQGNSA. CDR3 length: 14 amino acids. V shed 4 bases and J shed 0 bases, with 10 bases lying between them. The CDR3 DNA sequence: TGTGCCAGCAGCTCCACAGCAAGCTCCTACGAGCAGTACTTC. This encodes CASSSTASSYEQYF.

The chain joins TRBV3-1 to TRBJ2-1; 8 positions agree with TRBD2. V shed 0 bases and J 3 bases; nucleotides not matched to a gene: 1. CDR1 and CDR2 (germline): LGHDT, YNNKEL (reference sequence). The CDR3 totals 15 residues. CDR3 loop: CASSQEGTSYNEQFF. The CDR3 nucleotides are TGTGCCAGCAGCCAAGAGGGGACTAGCTACAATGAGCAGTTCTTC.

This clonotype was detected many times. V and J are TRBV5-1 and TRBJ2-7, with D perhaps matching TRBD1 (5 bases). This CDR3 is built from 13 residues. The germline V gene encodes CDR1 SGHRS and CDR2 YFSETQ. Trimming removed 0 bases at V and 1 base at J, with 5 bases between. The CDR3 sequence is CASSLEGSYEQYF. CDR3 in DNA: TGCGCCAGCAGCTTGGAGGGGTCCTACGAGCAGTACTTC.

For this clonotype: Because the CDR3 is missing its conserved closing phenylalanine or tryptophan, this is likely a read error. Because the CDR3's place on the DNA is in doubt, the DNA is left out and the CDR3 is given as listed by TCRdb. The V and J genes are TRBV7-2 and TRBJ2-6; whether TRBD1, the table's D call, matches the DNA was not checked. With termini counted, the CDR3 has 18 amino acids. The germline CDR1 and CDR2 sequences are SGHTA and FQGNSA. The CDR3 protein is CASSLRIQGTNTEAFFGA.

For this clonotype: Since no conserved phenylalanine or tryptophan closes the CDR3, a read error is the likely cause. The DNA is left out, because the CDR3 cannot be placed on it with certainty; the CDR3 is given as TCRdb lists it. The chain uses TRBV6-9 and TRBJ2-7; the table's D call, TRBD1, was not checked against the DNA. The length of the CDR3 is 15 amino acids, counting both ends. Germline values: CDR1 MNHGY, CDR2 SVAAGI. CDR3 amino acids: CASSRGTEYSYTFGS.

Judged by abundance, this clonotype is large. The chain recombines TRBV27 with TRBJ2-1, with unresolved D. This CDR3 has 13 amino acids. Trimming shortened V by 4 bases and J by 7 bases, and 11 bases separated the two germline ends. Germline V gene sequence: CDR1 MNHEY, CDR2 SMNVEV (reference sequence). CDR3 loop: CASSSAGSNEQFF. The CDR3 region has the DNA TGTGCCAGCAGTTCCGCAGGTTCAAATGAGCAGTTCTTC.